The 27 T cell receptor beta chains given below trace back to one sample, sequenced in a study of cytomegalovirus exposure and HLA in healthy donors. In the PCR, 60 Vbeta and 13 Jbeta primers were used. Generated by immunoSEQ multiplex PCR, the TCRdb table keeps only in-frame clones and is missing some. This table holds under 200,000 clones, roughly three quarters found once. The sequenced sample was PBMCs. These receptors were obtained from a woman between 50 and 59 years old in good health and CMV-seropositive.

This sequence joins TRBV5-8 and TRBJ2-7; weak D call: TRBD2 (7 bases). This CDR3 is 15 amino acids long. V gave up 3 bases and J gave up 3 bases, with 16 bases separating them. Germline V gives CDR1 SGHTS, CDR2 YDEGEE. The DNA for the CDR3 is TGTGCCAGCAGCTGGGGGGCGGGGGAGCTCTACGAGCAGTACTTC. Translation gives CASSWGAGELYEQYF.

The chain uses TRBV19 and TRBJ2-1; 13 bases map to TRBD2. The CDR3 is made up of 15 amino acids. Losses at the gene ends were 5 bases for V and 7 bases for J; bases not matched to a gene: 5. CDR1 is LNHDA and CDR2 is SQIVND in the germline V gene (reference sequence). Written as DNA, the CDR3 is TGTGCCAGTAGTGAAACGGGACTAGCGGGGAATGAGCAGTTCTTC. As protein: CASSETGLAGNEQFF.

V and J are TRBV19 and TRBJ1-3, with D possibly matching TRBD1 (6 bases). Between the trimmed V and J ends, which lost 5 bases and 0 bases, there was a span of 26 bases. The CDR3 contains 20 residues. The germline V gene encodes CDR1 LNHDA and CDR2 SQIVND (reference sequence). The CDR3: CASSPDSRLLVPRSGNTIYF. For the CDR3, the DNA is TGTGCCAGTAGTCCGGACAGCCGACTGCTAGTCCCTCGCTCTGGAAACACCATATATTTT.

The CDR3 DNA sequence: TGCAGCGTTGAACCCGACAGGGTCCCAGATACGCAGTATTTT. This sequence encodes CSVEPDRVPDTQYF. This chain uses TRBV29-1 with TRBJ2-3; 7 bases line up with TRBD1. The germline CDR1 and CDR2 sequences are SQVTM and ANQGSEA. The length of the CDR3 is 14 residues. The ends lost 2 bases at V and 4 bases at J; junction bases unmatched: 6.

In its sample, this clone was seen once. This chain connects TRBV7-2 to TRBJ1-1, with D possibly being TRBD1 (5 bases). CDR3 size: 15 residues. Germline values: CDR1 SGHTA, CDR2 FQGNSA. V lost 5 bases and J 4 bases, leaving 17 bases between the germline ends. The CDR3 is CASSLTLGGSTEAFF. The CDR3 DNA follows: TGTGCCAGCAGCCTCACCCTCGGGGGGAGCACTGAAGCTTTCTTT.

The chain has TRBV7-9 and TRBJ1-2; D gene uncertain. Trimming took 1 base from V and 11 from J, leaving 11 bases between them. This CDR3 comprises 12 residues. Germline-derived CDR1 and CDR2 are SEHNR and FQNEAQ (reference sequence). The CDR3 bases are TGTGCCAGCAGCTTAGAAAACGAGGGATACACCTTC. Amino acid sequence: CASSLENEGYTF.

This chain uses TRBV7-3 with TRBJ1-1; D call uncertain. Germline CDR1 reads SGHTA; CDR2 reads FQGTGA. CDR3 length: 14 residues. V gave up 3 bases and J gave up 5 bases, with 13 bases separating them. The CDR3 loop reads CASSFQAGGTEAFF. CDR3 DNA: TGTGCCAGCAGCTTTCAGGCGGGCGGAACTGAAGCTTTCTTT. The full variable domain, rest sourced from reference TRBV7-3 and TRBJ1-1, is GAGVSQTPSNKVTEKGKYVELRCDPISGHTALYWYRQSLGQGPEFLIYFQGTGAADDSGLPNDRFFAVRPEGSVSTLKIQRTERGDSAVYLCASSFQAGGTEAFFGQGTRLTVV.

V and J are TRBV5-1 and TRBJ2-5; D may be TRBD1 (6 bases). The CDR3 length is 15 residues. Germline CDR1 SGHRS, CDR2 YFSETQ. Between the trimmed V and J ends, which lost 3 bases and 0 bases, there was a span of 12 bases. CDR3 in amino acids: CASSSDSPYQETQYF. The CDR3 bases are TGCGCCAGCAGCTCGGACAGCCCGTACCAAGAGACCCAGTACTTC. Variable domain in full (rest from reference TRBV5-1 and TRBJ2-5): KAGVTQTPRYLIKTRGQQVTLSCSPISGHRSVSWYQQTPGQGLQFLFEYFSETQRNKGNFPGRFSGRQFSNSRSEMNVSTLELGDSALYLCASSSDSPYQETQYFGPGTRLLVL.

The V call is TRBV11-3, the J call TRBJ2-7, with D uncertain. The germline CDR1 and CDR2 sequences are SGHNT and YENEEA. This CDR3 is built from 13 residues. V lost 4 bases to trimming and J lost 2 bases, with 9 bases between them. The CDR3 nucleotides are TGTGCCAGCAGCTCACCCAGGACCTACGAGCAGTACTTC. It yields the protein CASSSPRTYEQYF.

This chain connects TRBV5-5 to TRBJ2-7; 10 nucleotides align to TRBD1. Germline V gene sequence: CDR1 SGHKS, CDR2 YYEKEE (reference sequence). The V gene end was trimmed by 4 bases and the J gene end by 7 bases; junction bases not matched to a gene: 20. The CDR3 contains 18 residues. CDR3 in amino acids: CASSPPGQGTKWRWEQYF. CDR3 DNA sequence: TGTGCCAGCAGCCCTCCGGGACAGGGGACCAAATGGCGTTGGGAGCAGTACTTC.

This chain links TRBV4-3 with TRBJ1-6, with D unresolved. Deletions cut 3 bases from V and 6 bases from J, with 3 bases between. CDR3 size: 12 residues. The V gene's germline CDR1 is LGHNA and CDR2 YSLEER. This CDR3 reads CASSHSNSPLHF. The CDR3 nucleotides are TGCGCCAGCAGCCATAGTAATTCACCCCTCCACTTT.

The chain links TRBV30 to TRBJ1-4; TRBD1 aligns across 7 bases. The germline gives CDR1 GTSNPN, CDR2 SVGIG (reference sequence). The CDR3 is 19 amino acids. This CDR3 reads CATGQQSPYTTNLNEKLFF. CDR3 nucleotides: TGTGCGACGGGACAGCAGTCCCCTTATACTACAAACCTAAATGAAAAACTGTTTTTT.

This chain joins TRBV5-1 and TRBJ2-1, with TRBD1 matching over 8 bases. CDR1 SGHRS and CDR2 YFSETQ come from the germline V gene. The CDR3 is 13 amino acids. After removal of 7 bases from V and 7 bases from J, the junction contained 7 bases not matched to a gene. The CDR3 region has the DNA TGCGCCAGCCAAGGGCAGGGGGCAAATGAGCAGTTCTTC. Protein product: CASQGQGANEQFF.

The chain carries TRBV2 and TRBJ2-1; 9 nucleotides match TRBD2. The CDR3 extends over 13 amino acids. Germline V gene data show CDR1 as SNHLY and CDR2 as FYNNEI. Trimming at V came to 8 bases and at J to 7 bases, leaving 6 bases not matched to a gene. In DNA form, the CDR3 reads TGTGCCAGCGGACCTAGCGGGACGAATGAGCAGTTCTTC. Protein: CASGPSGTNEQFF.

This clone showed up just once. Compared with germline, one end of the junction differs, possibly owing to a read error. The V gene is TRBV19, the J gene TRBJ2-6, with D possibly being TRBD1 (5 bases). CDR1 is LNHDA and CDR2 is SQIVND in the germline V gene (reference sequence). This CDR3 contains 16 residues. The DNA for the CDR3 is TGTGCCAGTAGTCCTACAGGATTTTCTGGGGCCAACGGCCTGACTTTC. This encodes CASSPTGFSGANGLTF.

The chain couples TRBV6-1 to TRBJ1-2, with D possibly TRBD1 on 6 matching bases. Germline lookup yields CDR1 MNHNS and CDR2 SASEGT. Trimming took 3 bases from V and 2 from J, leaving 16 bases between them. The CDR3 consists of 16 residues. CDR3 sequence: CASSDLPGTINYGYTF. CDR3 nucleotide sequence: TGTGCCAGCAGTGATTTGCCCGGGACAATAAACTATGGCTACACCTTC.

J is TRBJ1-2 and V is TRBV2, with a possible D match to TRBD1 (6 bases). The CDR3 consists of 15 residues. CDR1 is SNHLY and CDR2 is FYNNEI in the germline V gene. Trimming shortened V by 2 bases and J by 4 bases, and 14 bases separated the two germline ends. The DNA for the CDR3 is TGTGCCAGCAGTGAACAGGGGACCTCTGGCTATGGCTACACCTTC. Its translation is CASSEQGTSGYGYTF.

The rearrangement uses TRBV10-3 and TRBJ2-5; TRBD2 matches at 8 bases. Germline V CDR1 and CDR2: ENHRY, SYGVKD. The CDR3 spans 16 residues. With 10 bases clipped from V and 3 bases from J, the junction kept 16 bases outside the gene matches. In DNA, the CDR3 is TGTGCCACCTTGAACCCATCGGGGGGGGCAAAAGAGACCCAGTACTTC. Its translation: CATLNPSGGAKETQYF.

This clone was counted once. This chain connects TRBV4-1 to TRBJ2-1; 7 nucleotides line up with TRBD2. The V gene end was trimmed by 1 base and the J gene end by 4 bases; junction bases not matched to a gene: 10. This CDR3 contains 17 residues. Germline CDR1 reads MGHRA; CDR2 reads YSYEKL. CDR3 in amino acids: CASSQAEGGSGYNEQFF. CDR3 nucleotide sequence: TGCGCCAGCAGCCAAGCGGAAGGCGGGAGCGGGTACAATGAGCAGTTCTTC.

This CDR3 is CAGGQMNTEAFF. The CDR3 DNA reads TGTGCCGGAGGACAGATGAACACTGAAGCTTTCTTT. The rearrangement joins TRBV7-9 to TRBJ1-1; tentative D call: TRBD1 (6 bases). This CDR3 is 12 amino acids long. Looked up from germline, CDR1 is SEHNR and CDR2 is FQNEAQ (reference sequence). The ends were cut back, 11 bases at V and 0 bases at J, with 10 bases in the middle.

This clone was counted only a few times. The V and J genes are TRBV5-4 and TRBJ1-1; 8 bases are shared with TRBD1. The V gene end was trimmed by 4 bases and the J gene end by 3 bases; junction bases not matched to a gene: 5. The CDR3 totals 14 residues. CDR1 is SGHNT and CDR2 is YYREEE in the germline V gene (reference sequence). The CDR3 DNA sequence: TGTGCCAGCAGCATTCAGGGGGCTGACACTGAAGCTTTCTTT. This encodes CASSIQGADTEAFF. Variable domain in full (rest from reference TRBV5-4 and TRBJ1-1): ETGVTQSPTHLIKTRGQQVTLRCSSQSGHNTVSWYQQALGQGPQFIFQYYREEENGRGNFPPRFSGLQFPNYSSELNVNALELDDSALYLCASSIQGADTEAFFGQGTRLTVV.

The chain uses TRBV27 and TRBJ2-3, with D hard to call. CDR1 is MNHEY, CDR2 SMNVEV, per germline (reference sequence). The V end was cut by 4 bases, the J end by 1 base, with 3 bases between. The CDR3 runs 12 residues. The CDR3 here is CASSSGTDTQYF. CDR3 bases: TGTGCCAGCAGTTCCGGCACAGATACGCAGTATTTT.

The rearrangement uses TRBV21-1 and TRBJ2-2; no DNA check was done on the table's D call, TRBD2. TRBV21-1 is a recognized pseudogene. The CDR3 covers 16 residues. The CDR3 DNA is TGTGCCAGCCCCCCCGAGGAGAGGGCTGGGACCGGGGAGCTGTTTTTT. Translating it yields CASPPEERAGTGELFF.

This clone came up once. The chain links TRBV29-1 to TRBJ1-5; D unclear. Trimming removed 3 bases at V and 8 bases at J, with 14 bases between. Looked up from germline, CDR1 is SQVTM and CDR2 is ANQGSEA. CDR3 length: 13 residues. DNA for the CDR3: TGCAGCGTTGAGCCGGGCCCCGGGGAGCCCCAGCATTTT. Translated, it gives CSVEPGPGEPQHF.

The chain carries TRBV2 and TRBJ1-5; 9 bases align to TRBD1. Losses at the gene ends were 7 bases for V and 6 bases for J; bases not matched to a gene: 7. This CDR3 has 14 amino acids. Germline V gene data show CDR1 as SNHLY and CDR2 as FYNNEI. Here the CDR3 reads CASNWDRASQPQHF. In DNA form, the CDR3 reads TGTGCCAGCAACTGGGACAGGGCTTCTCAGCCCCAGCATTTT.

The chain combines TRBV5-1 with TRBJ1-3; TRBD1 aligns across 9 bases. This CDR3 has 16 amino acids. Trimming took 0 bases from V and 4 from J; bases not matched to a gene: 5. CDR1 and CDR2 from the germline V gene are SGHRS and YFSETQ. CDR3 coding DNA: TGCGCCAGCAGCTTGGCCCCGGGACAGGGAGGAAACACCATATATTTT. As protein: CASSLAPGQGGNTIYF.

V and J are TRBV10-3 and TRBJ2-3, with 7 bases fitting TRBD1. The CDR3 sequence is 13 residues long. The J segment lost 3 bases and the V segment lost 5 bases, leaving 2 bases of the junction unmatched. Germline V gives CDR1 ENHRY, CDR2 SYGVKD. The DNA of the CDR3 is TGTGCCATCAGTCCGACAGGGACAGATACGCAGTATTTT. Protein sequence: CAISPTGTDTQYF.